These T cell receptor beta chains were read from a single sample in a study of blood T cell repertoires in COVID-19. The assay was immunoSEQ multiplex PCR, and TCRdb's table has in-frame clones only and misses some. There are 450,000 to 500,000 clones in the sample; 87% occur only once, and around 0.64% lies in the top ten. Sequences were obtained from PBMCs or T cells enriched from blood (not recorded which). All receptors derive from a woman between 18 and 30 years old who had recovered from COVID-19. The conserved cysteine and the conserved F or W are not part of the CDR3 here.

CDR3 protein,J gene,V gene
ASSLAPSGGPNTGELF,TRBJ2-2,TRBV5-1
ASSGIVTGLKWAYEQY,TRBJ2-7,TRBV6-1
ASTLDRYAGELF,TRBJ2-2,TRBV19
ASSLAGRDRNYGYT,TRBJ1-2,TRBV5-1
SVARDRDLYGYT,TRBJ1-2,TRBV29-1
AISEGQGDRGYQETQY,TRBJ2-5,TRBV10-3
ASSVGTGPDTQY,TRBJ2-3,TRBV7-9
ASSVHADGYT,TRBJ1-2,TRBV5-4
ASSLDRGSNYGYT,TRBJ1-2,TRBV11-2
ASSPAGGSLGELF,TRBJ2-2,TRBV5-1
ASRILQGNTEAF,TRBJ1-1,TRBV2
ASSEDANTIY,TRBJ1-3,TRBV2
SSHRGRGNTEAF,TRBJ1-1,TRBV29-1
ASKDRGSSGNTIY,TRBJ1-3,TRBV6-5
ASSLIGLGRGNYGYT,TRBJ1-2,TRBV7-3
ASSFSQENTEAF,TRBJ1-1,TRBV7-9
ASSYSSGQLYGYT,TRBJ1-2,TRBV6-7
AISFKQENYGYT,TRBJ1-2,TRBV10-3
ASSESKIKGRGPYTEAF,TRBJ1-1,TRBV6-1
ASSQDRFGTSGGGPDTQY,TRBJ2-3,TRBV4-2
ASSLVSGTEVEAF,TRBJ1-1,TRBV7-8
ASSFGGAGKADTQY,TRBJ2-3,TRBV7-3
ASSVGGVLSYNEQF,TRBJ2-1,TRBV28
ASSMFGGSTDTQY,TRBJ2-3,TRBV19
AWSYSTDTQY,TRBJ2-3,TRBV30
ASTGNLSYNEQF,TRBJ2-1,TRBV25-1
ASSTFSGTGFYEQY,TRBJ2-7,TRBV2
ASSSSVGATEAF,TRBJ1-1,TRBV5-6
ASRPRGTPYGYT,TRBJ1-2,TRBV5-4
ASRDRQNPNYGYT,TRBJ1-2,TRBV7-2
ATTEGKDQPQH,TRBJ1-5,TRBV19
ASSYQWQGDTGELF,TRBJ2-2,TRBV6-6
ASSQITGAYYGYT,TRBJ1-2,TRBV4-1
ASSVDRRTGFSYGYT,TRBJ1-2,TRBV9
ASRETGSPTRGYT,TRBJ1-2,TRBV2